Following are 3 T cell receptor beta chains from one sample sequenced in a study of breast tumors, draining lymph nodes, adjacent tissues. The lymph nodes were axillary draining lymph nodes from breast cancer patients. TCRdb passed the multiplex PCR reads through MiXCR, listing each CDR3 protein once. This sample carries about 270,000 distinct CDR3 sequences, 30% of them seen once, and the ten largest clones take around 1.1%. Sequenced input: axillary lymph node tissue. The source is a female donor with breast cancer. Some clones in this sample may be carry-over from other donors' samples.

This clonotype was observed at least ten times. The CDR3, as DNA: TGCGCCAGCAGCCAAGGCTTCGGAGCCTATGAGCAGTTCTTC. This codes for CASSQGFGAYEQFF. The V and J genes are TRBV4-3 and TRBJ2-1; no firm D call. Trimming pared 1 base from V and 8 bases from J, leaving 12 bases between. CDR1 and CDR2 (germline): LGHNA, YSLEER. The CDR3 consists of 14 residues.

In this sample, this clonotype turned up a few times. This CDR3 reads CASSLGVAGSHNEQFF. In DNA form, the CDR3 reads TGCGCCAGCAGCTTGGGGGTCGCGGGGTCCCACAATGAGCAGTTCTTC. The chain uses TRBV5-1 and TRBJ2-1, with D possibly matching TRBD2 (6 bases). This CDR3 has 16 amino acids. Germline CDR1 and CDR2: SGHRS and YFSETQ. The ends were cut back, 0 bases at V and 5 bases at J, with 15 bases in the middle.

This clonotype was seen a handful of times. Being one base from a much bigger clone, this may be a read error. Since no conserved phenylalanine or tryptophan closes the CDR3, a read error is the likely cause. This chain joins TRBV7-9 and TRBJ2-5, with 7 positions matching TRBD2. The CDR3 is 13 amino acids. Germline loops: CDR1 SEHNR, CDR2 FQNEAQ (reference sequence). Trimming removed 9 bases from V and 2 bases from J; junction bases left unmatched: 6. CDR3 coding DNA: TGTGCCAGGGCGGGGGTTGGACAAGAGACCCAGTACCTC. The encoded protein is CARAGVGQETQYL.